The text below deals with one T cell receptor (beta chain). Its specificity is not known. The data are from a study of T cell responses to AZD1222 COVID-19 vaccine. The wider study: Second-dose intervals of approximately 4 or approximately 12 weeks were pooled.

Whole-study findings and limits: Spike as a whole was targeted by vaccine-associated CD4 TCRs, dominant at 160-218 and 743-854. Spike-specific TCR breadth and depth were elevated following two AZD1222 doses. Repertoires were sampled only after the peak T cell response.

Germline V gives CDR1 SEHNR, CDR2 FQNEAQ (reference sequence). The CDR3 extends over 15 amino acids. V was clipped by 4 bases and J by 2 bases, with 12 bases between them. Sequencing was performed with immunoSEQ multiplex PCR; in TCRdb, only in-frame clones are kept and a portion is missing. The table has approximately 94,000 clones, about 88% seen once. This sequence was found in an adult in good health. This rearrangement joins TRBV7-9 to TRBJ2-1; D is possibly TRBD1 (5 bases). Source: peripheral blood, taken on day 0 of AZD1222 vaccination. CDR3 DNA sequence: TGTGCCAGCAGCTCTGAGACAGTTACCTACAATGAGCAGTTCTTC. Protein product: CASSSETVTYNEQFF.